One sample yielded the 30 T cell receptor beta chains listed below, sequenced in a study of Tregs in tolerant kidney transplant recipients. Here immunoSEQ multiplex PCR was the method, and the copy in TCRdb shows in-frame clones only, minus some. The sample yields roughly 80,000 clones, roughly 90% seen once. Related graft donors supplied nonmyeloablative bone marrow transplants, and mixed chimerism was transient. Sequencing used CD4+ T cells from blood (PBMCs), obtained 24 months after the transplant. The receptors shown here come from a human patient who received a combined kidney and bone marrow transplant. Some T cells may have come from the graft donor.

This clone was detected only once. The chain carries TRBV28 and TRBJ1-2; unclear D gene. The CDR3 spans 14 residues. Germline V gene lookup returns CDR1 MDHEN and CDR2 SYDVKM. V was clipped by 4 bases and J by 6 bases, with 15 bases between them. CDR3 sequence reads: CASSSYVVPNGYTF. Here the CDR3 DNA reads TGTGCCAGCAGTTCCTACGTCGTGCCGAATGGCTACACCTTC.

The V and J genes are TRBV7-6 and TRBJ2-2, with 10 bases matching TRBD2. This CDR3 is 19 amino acids long. CDR1 is SGHVS and CDR2 is FNYEAQ in the germline V gene. After removal of 5 bases from V and 6 bases from J, the junction contained 18 bases not matched to a gene. CDR3 nucleotides: TGTGCCAGCAGCGCTAAGCGGGAGGGCCGCTGGGTTGGTCCCGGGGAGCTGTTTTTT. Its protein product is CASSAKREGRWVGPGELFF.

The CDR3 region is CASSLTSGGHETQYF. In DNA form, the CDR3 reads TGTGCCAGCAGCTTAACTAGCGGGGGCCATGAGACCCAGTACTTC. V usage is TRBV5-6 and J usage is TRBJ2-5; TRBD2 agrees at 11 bases. CDR1 is SGHDT, CDR2 YYEEEE, per germline. The V and J ends lost 2 bases and 5 bases, in that order; junction bases with no gene match: 5. The length of the CDR3 is 15 residues.

V gene TRBV7-9 combines with J gene TRBJ1-2; D is undetermined. This CDR3 contains 15 residues. Trimming left V 1 base short and J 5 bases short, with 14 bases between. The V gene's germline CDR1 is SEHNR and CDR2 FQNEAQ (reference sequence). In nucleotides, the CDR3 is TGTGCCAGCAGCTTAGAAGAGGGCGGGCCATATGGCTACACCTTC. This translates into CASSLEEGGPYGYTF. Combining the CDR3 with reference TRBV7-9 and TRBJ1-2 gives the whole variable domain DTGVSQNPRHKITKRGQNVTFRCDPISEHNRLYWYRQTLGQGPEFLTYFQNEAQLEKSRLLSDRFSAERPKGSFSTLEIQRTEQGDSAMYLCASSLEEGGPYGYTFGSGTRLTVV.

In its sample, this clone was seen a few times. J is TRBJ1-1 and V is TRBV7-9; 7 nucleotides match TRBD1. The germline gives CDR1 SEHNR, CDR2 FQNEAQ (reference sequence). V lost 6 bases, J lost 3 bases, and 4 bases stayed unmatched. CDR3 length equals 13 residues. This CDR3 reads CASRLTGDTEAFF. CDR3 coding DNA: TGTGCCAGCAGGCTCACAGGGGACACTGAAGCTTTCTTT.

The CDR3 DNA follows: TGTGCCAGCAGCGGTAGCGGGGGCCGCACAGATACGCAGTATTTT. Protein product: CASSGSGGRTDTQYF. The chain has TRBV7-3 and TRBJ2-3; 9 nucleotides agree with TRBD2. The CDR3 extends over 15 amino acids. Germline-derived CDR1 and CDR2 are SGHTA and FQGTGA. The V segment lost 5 bases and the J segment 1 base; nucleotides outside the gene matches: 4.

The rearrangement links TRBV5-6 to TRBJ1-5, with no clear D. This CDR3 contains 14 residues. V was shortened by 4 bases and J by 4 bases, with 12 bases between the two germline ends. Germline assignment: CDR1 SGHDT and CDR2 YYEEEE. For the CDR3, the DNA is TGTGCCAGCAGCCACGGCAGGCGTAATCAGCCCCAGCATTTT. Its translation: CASSHGRRNQPQHF.

V is TRBV5-1 and J is TRBJ1-2; 10 bases match TRBD1. Germline loops: CDR1 SGHRS, CDR2 YFSETQ. This CDR3 is built from 14 residues. Trimming at V came to 3 bases and at J to 7 bases, leaving 6 bases not matched to a gene. CDR3 DNA: TGCGCCAGCAGCTCCTCGGACAGGGGGGGTGGCTACACCTTC. Encoded protein: CASSSSDRGGGYTF.

This chain links TRBV10-3 with TRBJ1-3, with 9 bases aligning to TRBD1. This CDR3 is built from 14 residues. V shed 10 bases and J 4 bases; nucleotides not matched to a gene: 8. Germline CDR1 ENHRY, CDR2 SYGVKD. CDR3 protein: CATRQGDAGNTIYF. The DNA of the CDR3 is TGTGCCACCAGACAGGGGGATGCCGGAAACACCATATATTTT.

The chain joins TRBV7-9 to TRBJ2-7; the match to TRBD1 covers 9 bases. The CDR3 is 14 residues long. Germline V gene sequence: CDR1 SEHNR, CDR2 FQNEAQ (reference sequence). The V segment lost 5 bases and the J segment 12 bases; nucleotides outside the gene matches: 14. The CDR3 loop is CASSHRDRVVDRYF. CDR3 sequence (DNA): TGTGCCAGCAGCCACCGGGACAGGGTTGTAGATCGGTACTTC.

This clone is a singleton in its sample. This chain connects TRBV11-3 to TRBJ2-1; perhaps TRBD1 as D (5 bases). CDR1 SGHNT and CDR2 YENEEA come from the germline V gene. V was shortened by 8 bases and J by 0 bases, with 11 bases between the two germline ends. This CDR3 has 14 amino acids. The CDR3 DNA reads TGTGCCAGCGGAACAGGTAGCTCCTACAATGAGCAGTTCTTC. This translates into CASGTGSSYNEQFF.

The chain employs TRBV9 and TRBJ2-1; 9 bases fit TRBD1. This CDR3 is built from 15 residues. CDR1 and CDR2 (germline): SGDLS, YYNGEE. The J segment lost 5 bases and the V segment lost 2 bases, leaving 5 bases of the junction unmatched. CDR3 nucleotides: TGTGCCAGCAGCGTTAGGACAGGGGTTAACAATGAGCAGTTCTTC. Its protein product is CASSVRTGVNNEQFF.

In this sample, this clone turned up once. This chain links TRBV4-3 with TRBJ2-5; D possibly corresponds to TRBD2 (6 bases). The CDR3 consists of 13 residues. Trimming removed 3 bases from V and 9 bases from J, with 14 bases in between. CDR1 is LGHNA and CDR2 is YSLEER in the germline V gene. The chain's CDR3 is CASSHLASGAQYF. CDR3 DNA: TGCGCCAGCAGCCATCTAGCGTCAGGAGCCCAGTACTTC.

The chain has TRBV7-8 and TRBJ1-3; no reliable D call. Looked up from germline, CDR1 is SGHVS and CDR2 is FQNEAQ. The CDR3 length is 14 residues. Trimming shortened V by 1 base and J by 7 bases, and 11 bases separated the two germline ends. The CDR3 nucleotides read TGTGCCAGCAGCTTAGTGGAGGGATCTAACACCATATATTTT. Its protein is CASSLVEGSNTIYF.

The chain recombines TRBV18 with TRBJ2-5; TRBD1 is a possible D gene (7 bases). Looked up from germline, CDR1 is KGHSH and CDR2 is LQKENI. The V and J ends lost 6 bases and 2 bases respectively, with 16 bases between them. This CDR3 is built from 15 residues. This CDR3 reads CASSIRQGGQETQYF. The CDR3 DNA follows: TGTGCCAGCTCTATCCGGCAGGGGGGACAAGAGACCCAGTACTTC.

This sequence joins TRBV18 and TRBJ2-5, with TRBD1 matching 8 bases. Germline CDR1 is KGHSH and CDR2 is LQKENI. The CDR3 totals 14 residues. V lost 4 bases, J lost 5 bases, and 6 bases stayed unmatched. The CDR3 reads CASSLGTGRETQYF. The CDR3 DNA sequence: TGTGCCAGCTCACTCGGGACAGGTCGGGAGACCCAGTACTTC.

J is TRBJ2-3 and V is TRBV12-5, with 7 bases aligning to TRBD1. Looked up from germline, CDR1 is LGHNT and CDR2 is FRNRAP. The CDR3 has 14 amino acids. Unmatched junction bases numbered 3, after V lost 3 bases and J lost 3 bases. The CDR3 spells CASGLGQETDTQYF. The CDR3 DNA reads TGTGCTAGTGGTTTAGGACAGGAGACAGATACGCAGTATTTT. The whole variable domain, filled in from reference TRBV12-5 and TRBJ2-3, reads DARVTQTPRHKVTEMGQEVTMRCQPILGHNTVFWYRQTMMQGLELLAYFRNRAPLDDSGMPKDRFSAEMPDATLATLKIQPSEPRDSAVYFCASGLGQETDTQYFGPGTRLTVL.

In this sample, this clone turned up once. The V call is TRBV10-3, the J call TRBJ2-5; D is unresolved. Germline loops: CDR1 ENHRY, CDR2 SYGVKD. Trimming shortened V by 10 bases and J by 4 bases, and 22 bases separated the two germline ends. The CDR3 is 15 amino acids. This CDR3 reads CATTNASSSGETQYF. In DNA form, the CDR3 reads TGTGCCACCACCAACGCTTCTTCCAGTGGAGAGACCCAGTACTTC.

The rearrangement uses TRBV4-1 and TRBJ2-2; 10 nucleotides match TRBD1. Germline trimming cut 1 base from V and 6 bases from J; bases unmatched to any gene: 5. The CDR3 has 16 amino acids. Germline-derived CDR1 and CDR2 are MGHRA and YSYEKL. For the CDR3, the DNA is TGCGCCAGCAGCCAAGCGGACAGGGGGGAGGCCGGGGAGCTGTTTTTT. Its protein is CASSQADRGEAGELFF.

This clone was seen a few times. For the CDR3, the DNA is TGCGCCAGCAGCCCTCCTCGACAGGGAGGCTATGGCTACACCTTC. Translation: CASSPPRQGGYGYTF. This rearrangement joins TRBV5-1 to TRBJ1-2, with 7 bases identical to TRBD1. The V segment lost 4 bases and the J segment 4 bases; nucleotides outside the gene matches: 10. Germline V gene sequence: CDR1 SGHRS, CDR2 YFSETQ. This CDR3 has 15 residues.

The CDR3 coding sequence is TGTGCCAGCAACTTCCAACTAGCGTCCCGCGAGCAGTACTTC. Translating it yields CASNFQLASREQYF. The J gene is TRBJ2-7, the V gene TRBV7-8; 7 nucleotides agree with TRBD2. The CDR3 consists of 14 residues. CDR1 and CDR2 (germline): SGHVS, FQNEAQ. V lost 7 bases and J lost 6; bases outside the gene matches: 12.

The chain carries TRBV29-1 and TRBJ1-2, with D possibly matching TRBD1 (6 bases). The CDR3 covers 14 residues. The V gene's germline CDR1 is SQVTM and CDR2 ANQGSEA. V was trimmed by 2 bases and J by 6 bases, leaving 16 bases between them. CDR3 residues: CSVEPPARGDGYTF. The CDR3 bases are TGCAGCGTTGAACCCCCCGCCAGGGGCGATGGCTACACCTTC.

The genes are TRBV4-2 and TRBJ2-5; possibly TRBD2 for D (6 bases). The CDR3 totals 17 residues. Germline CDR1 is LGHNA and CDR2 is YNFKEQ. V lost 0 bases, J lost 0 bases, and 14 bases lay in between. This chain's CDR3 is CASSQDSGAGYQETQYF. The CDR3 DNA follows: TGTGCCAGCAGCCAAGATTCGGGAGCGGGTTACCAAGAGACCCAGTACTTC.

In its sample, this clone was seen once. The chain recombines TRBV9 with TRBJ2-2; 7 bases line up with TRBD2. The CDR3 extends over 17 amino acids. The germline V gene encodes CDR1 SGDLS and CDR2 YYNGEE. The trim removed 4 bases at V and 0 bases at J, leaving 9 bases unmatched. CDR3 loop: CASSSISGNPNTGELFF. CDR3 nucleotide sequence: TGTGCCAGCAGCTCTATAAGCGGGAATCCGAACACCGGGGAGCTGTTTTTT.

The chain couples TRBV29-1 to TRBJ2-7; 10 bases map to TRBD2. Looked up from germline, CDR1 is SQVTM and CDR2 is ANQGSEA. The CDR3 length is 14 residues. V trimming: 5 bases; J trimming: 6 bases; junction bases outside the gene matches: 10. CDR3: CSVLERGGFSEQYF. Here the CDR3 DNA reads TGCAGCGTTCTTGAGCGGGGGGGCTTTAGCGAGCAGTACTTC.

This chain connects TRBV11-1 to TRBJ2-3; 10 bases are a match to TRBD2. The germline V gene encodes CDR1 SGHAT and CDR2 FQDESV (reference sequence). Germline trimming cut 5 bases from V and 6 bases from J; bases unmatched to any gene: 8. The CDR3 runs 15 residues. The CDR3 loop is CASSRTSGNLDTQYF. CDR3 bases: TGTGCCAGCAGCAGGACTAGCGGTAACCTGGATACGCAGTATTTT.

This chain joins TRBV5-1 and TRBJ2-1, with D tentatively TRBD2 (6 bases). Trimming removed 6 bases from V and 8 bases from J, with 21 bases in between. CDR3 length: 15 residues. The V gene's germline CDR1 is SGHRS and CDR2 YFSETQ. CDR3 in DNA: TGCGCCAGCACAAAATCGGGGACTCGGAACGATGAGCAGTTCTTC. This translates into CASTKSGTRNDEQFF.

The gene calls are TRBV5-1 and TRBJ2-7; 8 bases are shared with TRBD2. There are 16 residues in the CDR3. J was trimmed by 1 base and V by 0 bases; bases with no gene match: 6. CDR1 and CDR2 from the germline V gene are SGHRS and YFSETQ. CDR3 residues: CASSLAASGLSYEQYF. In DNA, the CDR3 is TGCGCCAGCAGCTTGGCGGCTAGCGGGTTGTCCTACGAGCAGTACTTC.

The V gene is TRBV5-1, the J gene TRBJ1-1, with 8 bases matching TRBD1. With 7 bases clipped from V and 5 bases from J, the junction kept 10 bases outside the gene matches. The CDR3 runs to 14 residues. The germline V gene encodes CDR1 SGHRS and CDR2 YFSETQ. The CDR3 reads CASYPGQGGTEAFF. The CDR3 nucleotides read TGCGCCAGCTACCCCGGACAGGGTGGAACTGAAGCTTTCTTT.

This clone has a single count. The chain recombines TRBV4-3 with TRBJ2-1, with TRBD2 matching over 14 bases. Germline values: CDR1 LGHNA, CDR2 YSLEER. The V and J ends lost 4 bases and 0 bases, in that order; junction bases with no gene match: 8. The length of the CDR3 is 19 residues. The CDR3 DNA follows: TGCGCCAGCAGCCTCTTGGGGACTAGCGGGAGTTACTCCTACAATGAGCAGTTCTTC. Its translation: CASSLLGTSGSYSYNEQFF.